The clone carrying this TCR beta chain was seen more than once but under ten times. Antigen specificity is unknown. Healthy Caucasians supplied all donations. V dropped 5 bases and J dropped 3; count of bases not matched to a gene: 6. The CDR3 covers 14 residues. Germline V CDR1 and CDR2: SQVTM, ANQGSEA. TCRdb independently ran MiXCR on the 5' RACE reads; one entry per CDR3 protein. The profile shows roughly 1,500,000 distinct CDR3 sequences, roughly a third of them singletons. These data are taken from a study of identical twins. Study conclusions and caveats: Twin sharing of out-of-frame TCR alpha was underestimated by models in monozygotic pairs. For zero-insertion analyses, partial confounding could come from invariant MAIT and iNKT cells.

The TCR originated in a newborn girl in good health. Sequences were obtained from cord blood. The chain joins TRBV29-1 to TRBJ2-2, with 7 nucleotides matching TRBD1. The CDR3 DNA is TGCAGCGTTCCGGGGACAGACCACACCGGGGAGCTGTTTTTT. It is translated as CSVPGTDHTGELFF.